The rows below give T cell receptor beta chains drawn from one sample of a study of blood T cell repertoires in COVID-19. Profiling relied on immunoSEQ multiplex PCR, and the TCRdb table lists in-frame clones only, not all of them. The sample records over 200,000 clones, 86% being singletons. Input material: peripheral blood. Receptor source: a man between 25 and 39 years old who had recovered from COVID-19. Each CDR3 is given with its conserved first and last residue. The D gene is left open where the match is weak. Size values are once, few and many counts, or a class for expanded clones, and some rows have none.

j_call	v_call	d_call	clone_size	cdr3_nt	cdr3_aa
TRBJ1-2	TRBV7-2	TRBD1	.	TGTGCCAGCAGCTTATACGCCTTAACAGGGGGCGACTATGGCTACACCTTC	CASSLYALTGGDYGYTF
TRBJ1-3	TRBV7-9	.	few	TGTGCCAGCAGCTCCGGGTCGTCCTCTGGAAACACCATATATTTT	CASSSGSSSGNTIYF
TRBJ1-2	TRBV13	.	once	TGTGCCAGCAGCTCGTTGGGGCGCGTCTATGGCTACACCTTC	CASSSLGRVYGYTF
TRBJ1-1	TRBV19	.	.	TGTGCCAGTAGTACCGCTCTGCGCAACACTGAAGCTTTCTTT	CASSTALRNTEAFF
TRBJ2-2	TRBV19	.	.	TGTGCCAGTTGGGGGGTCGAAACCGGGGAGCTGTTTTTT	CASWGVETGELFF
TRBJ1-1	TRBV7-6	.	.	TGTGCCAGCAGCTCCGGTAGGGGCGGTGGAATGAACACTGAAGCTTTCTTT	CASSSGRGGGMNTEAFF
TRBJ1-1	TRBV5-1	TRBD1	.	TGCGCCAGCAGCCCCCAGGGGGCAGGGGTGAACACTGAAGCTTTCTTT	CASSPQGAGVNTEAFF
TRBJ1-1	TRBV9	TRBD1	.	TGTGCCAGCAGCGAACAGGGGTTTAACACTGAAGCTTTCTTT	CASSEQGFNTEAFF
TRBJ1-4	TRBV4-1	.	.	TGCGCCAGCAGCATTGCGGGAATCCCAACTAATGAAAAACTGTTTTTT	CASSIAGIPTNEKLFF
TRBJ1-1	TRBV2	TRBD1	.	TGTGCCAGCAGTGAAGTGAACAGGGGAGCTTTCTTT	CASSEVNRGAFF
TRBJ2-6	TRBV6-4	.	.	TGTGCCAGCAGTGATTTACGAGCCTCTGGGGCCAACGTCCTGACTTTC	CASSDLRASGANVLTF
TRBJ2-4	TRBV19	.	.	TGTGCCAGTAGGCCCCAGGGGACCTACAAAAACATTCAGTACTTC	CASRPQGTYKNIQYF
TRBJ2-7	TRBV9	.	.	TGTGCCAGCAGCGTAGCACCGACCTGGGGTACTCGCGGGCACTCCAACTTATACGAGCAGTACTTC	CASSVAPTWGTRGHSNLYEQYF
TRBJ2-3	TRBV11-3	.	once	TGTGCCAGCCGGGGGTACACAGATACGCAGTATTTT	CASRGYTDTQYF
TRBJ1-1	TRBV6-2/TRBV6-3	.	once	TGTGCCAGCAGTTACCCCCCGACAGGGAACACTGAAGCTTTCTTT	CASSYPPTGNTEAFF
TRBJ1-2	TRBV27	.	.	TGTGCCAGCAGTTTATGGGCAGCCCCCGGGAGCTATGGCTACACCTTC	CASSLWAAPGSYGYTF
TRBJ1-1	TRBV3-1/TRBV3-2	.	.	TGTGCCAGTTCCCCGGGTGGCCACCTCACTGAAGCTTTCTTT	CASSPGGHLTEAFF
TRBJ1-1	TRBV4-3	TRBD1	.	TGCGCCAGCAGCCAAGGGGGGACAGCTAACACTGAAGCTTTCTTT	CASSQGGTANTEAFF
TRBJ1-1	TRBV2	.	.	TGTGCCAGCGGCAGGGTATTCGGCATCACTGAAGCTTTCTTT	CASGRVFGITEAFF
TRBJ2-2	TRBV27	TRBD2	.	TGTGCCAGCACTATACTAGCGGGGGGCCTAGGGGAGCTGTTTTTT	CASTILAGGLGELFF
TRBJ1-5	TRBV27	.	.	TGTGCCAGCAGTTTGCACAGGGTCGACAATCAGCCCCAGCATTTT	CASSLHRVDNQPQHF
TRBJ1-5	TRBV4-1	.	.	TGCGCCAGCAGCCCACGGGGGTCGGTGGGTAATCAGCCCCAGCATTTT	CASSPRGSVGNQPQHF
TRBJ1-3	TRBV5-1	.	.	TGCGCCAGCAGCCCCTTCGGAAACACCATATATTTT	CASSPFGNTIYF
TRBJ1-2	TRBV2	.	.	TGTGCCAGCGGTGGGCAGGGGTCCCCATATGGCTACACCTTC	CASGGQGSPYGYTF
TRBJ2-1	TRBV10-1	.	.	TGCGCCAGCAGTGTACGTACGAGCTCCTACAATGAGCAGTTCTTC	CASSVRTSSYNEQFF
TRBJ2-1	TRBV5-4	.	.	TGTGCCAGCAGCTCACAGGGACGTTTCTACAATGAGCAGTTCTTC	CASSSQGRFYNEQFF
TRBJ1-2	TRBV3-1/TRBV3-2	.	.	TGTGCCAGCAGCCCGTCGGCTGGCGGTGGCTTTCATGGCTACACCTTC	CASSPSAGGGFHGYTF